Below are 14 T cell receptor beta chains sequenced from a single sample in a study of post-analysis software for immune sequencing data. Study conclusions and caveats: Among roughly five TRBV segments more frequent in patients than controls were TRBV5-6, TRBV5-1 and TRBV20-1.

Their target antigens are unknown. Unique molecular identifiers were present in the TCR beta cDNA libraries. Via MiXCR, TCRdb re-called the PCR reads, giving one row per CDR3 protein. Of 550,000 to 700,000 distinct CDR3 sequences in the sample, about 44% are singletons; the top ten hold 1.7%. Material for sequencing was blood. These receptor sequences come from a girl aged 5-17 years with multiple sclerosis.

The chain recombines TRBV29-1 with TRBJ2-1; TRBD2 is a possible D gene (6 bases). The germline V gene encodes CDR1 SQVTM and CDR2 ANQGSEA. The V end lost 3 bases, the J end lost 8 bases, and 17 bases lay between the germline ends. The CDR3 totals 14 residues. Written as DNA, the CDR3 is TGCAGCGTTGATCAGGGACTCCGGTTTGATGAGCAGTTCTTC. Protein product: CSVDQGLRFDEQFF.

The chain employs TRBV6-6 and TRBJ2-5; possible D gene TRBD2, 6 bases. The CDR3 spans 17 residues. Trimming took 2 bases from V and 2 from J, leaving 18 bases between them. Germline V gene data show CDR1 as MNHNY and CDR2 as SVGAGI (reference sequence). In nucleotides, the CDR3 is TGTGCCAGCAGTTACCACCGCCGGGGCGGGGCTCAAGAGACCCAGTACTTC. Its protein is CASSYHRRGGAQETQYF.

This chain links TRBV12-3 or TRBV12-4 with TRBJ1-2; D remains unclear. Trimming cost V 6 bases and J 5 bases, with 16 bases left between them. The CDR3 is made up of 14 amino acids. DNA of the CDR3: TGTGCCAGCAGCACCGACGGTGGGCCTTATGGCTACACCTTC. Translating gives CASSTDGGPYGYTF.

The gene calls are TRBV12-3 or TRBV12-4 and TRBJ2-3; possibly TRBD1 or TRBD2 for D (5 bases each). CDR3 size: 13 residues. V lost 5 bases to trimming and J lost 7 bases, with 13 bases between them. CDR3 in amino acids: CASSHRGRHTQYF. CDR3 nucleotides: TGTGCCAGCAGTCACCGGGGCCGACATACGCAGTATTTT.

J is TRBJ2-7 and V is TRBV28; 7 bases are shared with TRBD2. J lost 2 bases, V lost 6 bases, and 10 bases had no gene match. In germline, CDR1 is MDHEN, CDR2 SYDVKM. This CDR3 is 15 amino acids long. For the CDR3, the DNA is TGTGCCAGCAGGCGTTCCCGCGGGAGCGCCTACGAGCAGTACTTC. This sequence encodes CASRRSRGSAYEQYF.

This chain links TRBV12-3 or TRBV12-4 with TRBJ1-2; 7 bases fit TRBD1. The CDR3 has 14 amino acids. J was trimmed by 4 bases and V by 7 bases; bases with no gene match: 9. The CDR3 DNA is TGTGCCAGCACCCAGACAGGGTCTGGCTATGGCTACACCTTC. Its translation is CASTQTGSGYGYTF.

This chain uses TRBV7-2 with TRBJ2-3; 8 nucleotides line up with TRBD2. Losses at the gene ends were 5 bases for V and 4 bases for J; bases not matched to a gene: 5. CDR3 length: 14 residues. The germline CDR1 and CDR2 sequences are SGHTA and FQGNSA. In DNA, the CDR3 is TGTGCCAGCAGCCCGGGACTAGAGTCAGATACGCAGTATTTT. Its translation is CASSPGLESDTQYF. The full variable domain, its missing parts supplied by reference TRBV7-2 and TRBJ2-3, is GAGVSQSPSNKVTEKGKDVELRCDPISGHTALYWYRQSLGQGLEFLIYFQGNSAPDKSGLPSDRFSAERTGGSVSTLTIQRTQQEDSAVYLCASSPGLESDTQYFGPGTRLTVL.

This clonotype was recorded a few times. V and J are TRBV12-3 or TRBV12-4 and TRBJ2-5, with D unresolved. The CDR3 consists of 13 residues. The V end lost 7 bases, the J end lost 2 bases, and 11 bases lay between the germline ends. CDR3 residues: CASTPQEQETQYF. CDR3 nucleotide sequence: TGTGCCAGCACCCCTCAGGAGCAAGAGACCCAGTACTTC.

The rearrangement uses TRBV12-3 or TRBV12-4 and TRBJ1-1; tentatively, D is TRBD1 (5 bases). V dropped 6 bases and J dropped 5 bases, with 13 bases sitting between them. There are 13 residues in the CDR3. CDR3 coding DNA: TGTGCCAGCAGCTCTCACGGGGGGACTGAAGCTTTCTTT. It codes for CASSSHGGTEAFF.

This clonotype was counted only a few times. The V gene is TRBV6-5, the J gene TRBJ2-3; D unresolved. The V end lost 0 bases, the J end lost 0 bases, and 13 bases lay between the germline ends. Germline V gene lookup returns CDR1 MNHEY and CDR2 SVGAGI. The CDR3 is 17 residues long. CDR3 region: CASSYSIPWVSTDTQYF. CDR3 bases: TGTGCCAGCAGTTACTCGATACCTTGGGTGAGCACAGATACGCAGTATTTT.

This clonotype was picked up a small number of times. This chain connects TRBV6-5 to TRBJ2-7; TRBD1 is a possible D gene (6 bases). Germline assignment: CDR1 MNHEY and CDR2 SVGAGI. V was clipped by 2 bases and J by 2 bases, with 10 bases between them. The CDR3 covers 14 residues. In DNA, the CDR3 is TGTGCCAGCAGTTACGGGGGCAGGACCTACGAGCAGTACTTC. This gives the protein CASSYGGRTYEQYF.

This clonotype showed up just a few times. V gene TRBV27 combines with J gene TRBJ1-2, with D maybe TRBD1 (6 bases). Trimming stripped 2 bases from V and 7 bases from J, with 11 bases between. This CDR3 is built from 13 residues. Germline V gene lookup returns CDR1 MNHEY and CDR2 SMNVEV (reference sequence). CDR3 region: CASSLRGARGYTF. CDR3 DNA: TGTGCCAGCAGTTTAAGGGGGGCGCGTGGCTACACCTTC.

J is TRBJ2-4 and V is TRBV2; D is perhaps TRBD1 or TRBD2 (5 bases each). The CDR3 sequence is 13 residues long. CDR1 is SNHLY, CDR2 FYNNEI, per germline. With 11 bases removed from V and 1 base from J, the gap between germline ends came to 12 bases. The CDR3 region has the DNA TGTGCCGGTTCGGGGACGGCCAAAAACATTCAGTACTTC. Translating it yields CAGSGTAKNIQYF. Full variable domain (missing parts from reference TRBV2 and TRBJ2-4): EPEVTQTPSHQVTQMGQEVILRCVPISNHLYFYWYRQILGQKVEFLVSFYNNEISEKSEIFDDQFSVERPDGSNFTLKIRSTKLEDSAMYFCAGSGTAKNIQYFGAGTRLSVL.

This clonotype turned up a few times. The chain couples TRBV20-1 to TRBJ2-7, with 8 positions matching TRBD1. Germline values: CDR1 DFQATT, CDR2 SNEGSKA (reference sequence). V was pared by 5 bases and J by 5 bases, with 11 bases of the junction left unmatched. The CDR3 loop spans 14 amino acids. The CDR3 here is CSARSPGQGHEQYF. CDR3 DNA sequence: TGCAGTGCTCGAAGCCCTGGACAGGGCCACGAGCAGTACTTC.